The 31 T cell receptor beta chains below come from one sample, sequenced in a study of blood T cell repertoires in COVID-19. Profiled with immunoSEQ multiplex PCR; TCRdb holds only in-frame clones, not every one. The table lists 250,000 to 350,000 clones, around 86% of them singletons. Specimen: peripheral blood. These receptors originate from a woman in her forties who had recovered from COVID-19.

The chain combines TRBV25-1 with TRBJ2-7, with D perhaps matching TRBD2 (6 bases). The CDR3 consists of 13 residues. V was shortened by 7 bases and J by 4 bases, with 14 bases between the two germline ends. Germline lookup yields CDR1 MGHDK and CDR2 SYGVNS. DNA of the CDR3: TGTGCCAGCACGGCGTCAGGGAGGTACGAGCAGTACTTC. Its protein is CASTASGRYEQYF.

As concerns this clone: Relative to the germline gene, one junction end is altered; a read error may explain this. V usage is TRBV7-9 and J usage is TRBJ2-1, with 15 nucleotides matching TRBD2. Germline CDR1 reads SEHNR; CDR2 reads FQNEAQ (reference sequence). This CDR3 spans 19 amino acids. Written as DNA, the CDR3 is TGTGCCAGCAGCTCAAGGGGACTAGCGGGAGGATCCTCCAACAATGAGCAGTTCTTC. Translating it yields CASSSRGLAGGSSNNEQFF.

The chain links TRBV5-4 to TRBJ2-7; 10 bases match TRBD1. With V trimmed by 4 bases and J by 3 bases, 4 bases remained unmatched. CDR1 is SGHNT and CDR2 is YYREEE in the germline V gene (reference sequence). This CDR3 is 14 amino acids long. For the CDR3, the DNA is TGTGCCAGCAGCCGCCGGGACAGGGGCTACGAGCAGTACTTC. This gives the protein CASSRRDRGYEQYF.

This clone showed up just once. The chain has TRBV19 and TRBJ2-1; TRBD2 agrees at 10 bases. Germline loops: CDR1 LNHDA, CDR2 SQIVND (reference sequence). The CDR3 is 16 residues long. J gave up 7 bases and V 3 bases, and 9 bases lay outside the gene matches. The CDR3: CASSILSLAGANEQFF. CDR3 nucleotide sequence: TGTGCCAGTAGTATCCTTAGCCTAGCGGGAGCGAATGAGCAGTTCTTC.

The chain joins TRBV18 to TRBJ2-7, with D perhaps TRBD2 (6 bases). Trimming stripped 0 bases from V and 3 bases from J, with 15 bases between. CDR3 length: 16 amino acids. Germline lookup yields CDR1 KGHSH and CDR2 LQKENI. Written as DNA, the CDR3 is TGTGCCAGCTCACCACCTGAGGCGGGGTCTGTCTACGAGCAGTACTTC. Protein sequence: CASSPPEAGSVYEQYF. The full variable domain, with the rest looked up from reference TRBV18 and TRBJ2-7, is NAGVMQNPRHLVRRRGQEARLRCSPMKGHSHVYWYRQLPEEGLKFMVYLQKENIIDESGMPKERFSAEFPKEGPSILRIQQVVRGDSAAYFCASSPPEAGSVYEQYFGPGTRLTVT.

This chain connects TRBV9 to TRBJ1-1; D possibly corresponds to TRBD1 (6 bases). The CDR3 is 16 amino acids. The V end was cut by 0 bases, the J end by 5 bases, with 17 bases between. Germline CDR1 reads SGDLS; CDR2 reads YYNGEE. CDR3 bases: TGTGCCAGCAGCGTAGGGGCGGCGGGGGCGGGTACTGAAGCTTTCTTT. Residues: CASSVGAAGAGTEAFF. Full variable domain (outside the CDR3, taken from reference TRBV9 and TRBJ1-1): DSGVTQTPKHLITATGQRVTLRCSPRSGDLSVYWYQQSLDQGLQFLIQYYNGEERAKGNILERFSAQQFPDLHSELNLSSLELGDSALYFCASSVGAAGAGTEAFFGQGTRLTVV.

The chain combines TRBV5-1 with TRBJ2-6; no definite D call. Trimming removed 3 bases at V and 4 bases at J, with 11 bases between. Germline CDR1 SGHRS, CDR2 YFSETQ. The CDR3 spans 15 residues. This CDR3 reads CASSYPREGANVLTF. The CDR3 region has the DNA TGCGCCAGCAGCTATCCCCGCGAAGGGGCCAACGTCCTGACTTTC.

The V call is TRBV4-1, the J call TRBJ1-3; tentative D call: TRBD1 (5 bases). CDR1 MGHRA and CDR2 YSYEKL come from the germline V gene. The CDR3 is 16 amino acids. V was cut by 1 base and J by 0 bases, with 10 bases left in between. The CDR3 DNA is TGCGCCAGCAGCCAAGTGGGGCTGGACTCTGGAAACACCATATATTTT. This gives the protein CASSQVGLDSGNTIYF.

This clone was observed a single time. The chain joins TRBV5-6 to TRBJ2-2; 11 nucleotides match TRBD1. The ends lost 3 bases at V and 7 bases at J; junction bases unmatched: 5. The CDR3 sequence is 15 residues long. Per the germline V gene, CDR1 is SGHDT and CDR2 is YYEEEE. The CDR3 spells CASSWGTGGNGELFF. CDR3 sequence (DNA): TGTGCCAGCAGCTGGGGGACAGGGGGTAACGGGGAGCTGTTTTTT.

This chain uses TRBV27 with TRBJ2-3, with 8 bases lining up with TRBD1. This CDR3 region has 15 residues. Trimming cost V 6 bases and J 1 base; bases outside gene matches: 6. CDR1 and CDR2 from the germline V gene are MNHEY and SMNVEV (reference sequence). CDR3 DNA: TGTGCCAGCAGAGGACCGACAGGGGGCACAGATACGCAGTATTTT. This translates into CASRGPTGGTDTQYF.

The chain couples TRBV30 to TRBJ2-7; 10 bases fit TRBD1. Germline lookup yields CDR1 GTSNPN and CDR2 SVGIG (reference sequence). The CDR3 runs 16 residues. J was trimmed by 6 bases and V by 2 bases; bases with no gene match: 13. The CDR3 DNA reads TGTGCCTGGAGTTTGGCCCGGGACAGGGGATTCGGCGAGCAGTACTTC. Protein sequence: CAWSLARDRGFGEQYF. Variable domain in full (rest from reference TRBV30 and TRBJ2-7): SQTIHQWPATLVQPVGSPLSLECTVEGTSNPNLYWYRQAAGRGLQLLFYSVGIGQISSEVPQNLSASRPQDRQFILSSKKLLLSDSGFYLCAWSLARDRGFGEQYFGPGTRLTVT.

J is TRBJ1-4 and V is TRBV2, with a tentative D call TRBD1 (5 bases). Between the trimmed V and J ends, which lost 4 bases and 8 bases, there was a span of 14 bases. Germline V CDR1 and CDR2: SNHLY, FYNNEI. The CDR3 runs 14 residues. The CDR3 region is CASSGGTLEEKLFF. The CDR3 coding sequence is TGTGCCAGCAGTGGCGGGACTCTGGAAGAAAAACTGTTTTTT.

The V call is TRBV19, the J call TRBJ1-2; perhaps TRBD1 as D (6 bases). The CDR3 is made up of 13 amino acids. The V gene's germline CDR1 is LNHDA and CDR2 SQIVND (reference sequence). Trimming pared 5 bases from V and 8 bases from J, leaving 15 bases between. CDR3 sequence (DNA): TGTGCCAGTAGTCCGAGGACAGCTGAGGGCTACACCTTC. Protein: CASSPRTAEGYTF.

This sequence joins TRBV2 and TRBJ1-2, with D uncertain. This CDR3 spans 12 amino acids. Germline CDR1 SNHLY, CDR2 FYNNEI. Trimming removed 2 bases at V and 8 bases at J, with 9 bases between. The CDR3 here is CASSERLEGYTF. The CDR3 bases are TGTGCCAGCAGTGAAAGACTGGAGGGCTACACCTTC.

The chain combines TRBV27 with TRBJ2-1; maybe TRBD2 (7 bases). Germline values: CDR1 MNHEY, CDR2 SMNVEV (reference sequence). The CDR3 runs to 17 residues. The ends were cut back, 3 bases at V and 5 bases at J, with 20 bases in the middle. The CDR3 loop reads CASSLGPWGRENNEQFF. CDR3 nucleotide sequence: TGTGCCAGCAGTTTGGGGCCCTGGGGGCGGGAGAACAATGAGCAGTTCTTC.

CDR3 in amino acids: CASSVEAGASTDTQYF. The CDR3 DNA follows: TGTGCCAGCAGCGTAGAGGCGGGAGCAAGCACAGATACGCAGTATTTT. V usage is TRBV9 and J usage is TRBJ2-3; 7 bases map to TRBD2. Germline lookup yields CDR1 SGDLS and CDR2 YYNGEE. The CDR3 spans 16 residues. V lost 0 bases to trimming and J lost 0 bases; unmatched junction nucleotides: 4.

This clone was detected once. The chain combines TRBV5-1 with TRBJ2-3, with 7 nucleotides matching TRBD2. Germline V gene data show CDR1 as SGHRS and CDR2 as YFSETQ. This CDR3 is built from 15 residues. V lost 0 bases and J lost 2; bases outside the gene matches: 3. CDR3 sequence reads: CASSLGEGITDTQYF. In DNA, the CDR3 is TGCGCCAGCAGCTTGGGGGAGGGTATCACAGATACGCAGTATTTT.

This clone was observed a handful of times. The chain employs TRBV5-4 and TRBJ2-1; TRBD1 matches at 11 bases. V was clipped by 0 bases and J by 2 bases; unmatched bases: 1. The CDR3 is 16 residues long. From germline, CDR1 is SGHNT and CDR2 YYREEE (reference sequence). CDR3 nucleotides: TGTGCCAGCAGCTTGGGGACAGGGGGCGCCTACAATGAGCAGTTCTTC. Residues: CASSLGTGGAYNEQFF.

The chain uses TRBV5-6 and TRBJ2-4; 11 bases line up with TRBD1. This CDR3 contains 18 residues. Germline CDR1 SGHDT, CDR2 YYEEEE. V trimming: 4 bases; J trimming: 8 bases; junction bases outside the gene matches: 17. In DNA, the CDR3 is TGTGCCAGCAGCCCCGAGGACAGGGGGCGATCTGTATGGGACATTCAGTACTTC. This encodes CASSPEDRGRSVWDIQYF.

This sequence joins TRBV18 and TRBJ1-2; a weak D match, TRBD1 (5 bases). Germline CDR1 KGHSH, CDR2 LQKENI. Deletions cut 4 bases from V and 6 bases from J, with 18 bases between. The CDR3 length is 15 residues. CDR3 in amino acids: CASSLETEDPHGYTF. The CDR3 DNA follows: TGTGCCAGCTCACTTGAGACAGAGGACCCTCATGGCTACACCTTC.

CDR3 sequence reads: CASSTTGEGRQPQHF. The DNA of the CDR3 is TGTGCCAGCAGTACAACGGGGGAGGGGCGACAGCCCCAGCATTTT. The chain carries TRBV6-6 and TRBJ1-5; a weak D match, TRBD1 (5 bases). The CDR3 has 15 amino acids. With 5 bases removed from V and 7 bases from J, the gap between germline ends came to 18 bases. The germline gives CDR1 MNHNY, CDR2 SVGAGI (reference sequence).

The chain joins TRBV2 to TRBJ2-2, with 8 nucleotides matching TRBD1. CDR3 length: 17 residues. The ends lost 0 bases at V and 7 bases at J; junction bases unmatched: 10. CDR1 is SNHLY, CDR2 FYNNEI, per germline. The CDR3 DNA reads TGTGCCAGCAGTGAAGCGCGAGACAGGGGATTCAACGGGGAGCTGTTTTTT. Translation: CASSEARDRGFNGELFF.

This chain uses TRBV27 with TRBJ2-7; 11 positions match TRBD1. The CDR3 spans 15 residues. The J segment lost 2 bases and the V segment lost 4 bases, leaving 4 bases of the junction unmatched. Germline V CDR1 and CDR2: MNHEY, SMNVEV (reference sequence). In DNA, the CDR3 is TGTGCCAGCAGTTCCCCGGGACAGGGGGCCTACGAGCAGTACTTC. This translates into CASSSPGQGAYEQYF.

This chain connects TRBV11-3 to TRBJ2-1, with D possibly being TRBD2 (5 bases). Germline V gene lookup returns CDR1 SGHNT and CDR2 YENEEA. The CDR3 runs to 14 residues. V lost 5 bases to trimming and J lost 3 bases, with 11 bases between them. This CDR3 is CASSRTGLYNEQFF. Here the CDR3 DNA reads TGTGCCAGCAGCCGAACCGGACTCTACAATGAGCAGTTCTTC. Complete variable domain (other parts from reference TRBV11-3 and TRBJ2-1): EAGVVQSPRYKIIEKKQPVAFWCNPISGHNTLYWYLQNLGQGPELLIRYENEEAVDDSQLPKDRFSAERLKGVDSTLKIQPAELGDSAVYLCASSRTGLYNEQFFGPGTRLTVL.

CDR3 sequence (DNA): TGTGCCAGCTCACCAAGGGGGCTGGGCGAGACCCAGTACTTC. Protein sequence: CASSPRGLGETQYF. This chain joins TRBV18 and TRBJ2-5, with 7 bases aligning to TRBD1. V shed 2 bases, J shed 5 bases, and the junction held 5 bases outside the gene matches. Looked up from germline, CDR1 is KGHSH and CDR2 is LQKENI. The CDR3 has 14 residues. The variable domain in full, completed from reference TRBV18 and TRBJ2-5, reads NAGVMQNPRHLVRRRGQEARLRCSPMKGHSHVYWYRQLPEEGLKFMVYLQKENIIDESGMPKERFSAEFPKEGPSILRIQQVVRGDSAAYFCASSPRGLGETQYFGPGTRLLVL.

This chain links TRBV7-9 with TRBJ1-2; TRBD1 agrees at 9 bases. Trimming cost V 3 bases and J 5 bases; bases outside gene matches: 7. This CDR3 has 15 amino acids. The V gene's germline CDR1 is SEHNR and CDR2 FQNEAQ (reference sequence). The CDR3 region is CASSFGDREDYGYTF. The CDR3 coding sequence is TGTGCCAGCAGCTTTGGGGACAGGGAGGATTATGGCTACACCTTC.

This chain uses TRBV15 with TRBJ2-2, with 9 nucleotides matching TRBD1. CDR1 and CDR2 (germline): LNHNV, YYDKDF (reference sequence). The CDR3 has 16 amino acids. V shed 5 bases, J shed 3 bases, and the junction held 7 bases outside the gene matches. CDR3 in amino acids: CATSRTGTGYTGELFF. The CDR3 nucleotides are TGTGCCACCAGCCGTACCGGGACAGGGTACACCGGGGAGCTGTTTTTT.

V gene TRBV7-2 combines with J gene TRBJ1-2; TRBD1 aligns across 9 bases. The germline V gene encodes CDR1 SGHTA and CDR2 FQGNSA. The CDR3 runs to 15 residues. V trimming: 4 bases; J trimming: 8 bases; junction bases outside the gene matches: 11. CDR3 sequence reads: CASSSRTGAPRGYTF. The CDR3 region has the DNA TGTGCCAGCAGCTCGAGGACAGGGGCACCTAGGGGCTACACCTTC.

CDR3 protein: CASSLAGADTEAFF. The DNA of the CDR3 is TGTGCCAGCAGCTTAGCAGGGGCGGACACTGAAGCTTTCTTT. The genes are TRBV11-2 and TRBJ1-1; tentatively, D is TRBD1 (6 bases). The CDR3 runs 14 residues. Germline CDR1 reads SGHAT; CDR2 reads FQNNGV. V lost 1 base, J lost 3 bases, and 9 bases lay in between. The whole variable domain, remainder taken from reference TRBV11-2 and TRBJ1-1, is EAGVAQSPRYKIIEKRQSVAFWCNPISGHATLYWYQQILGQGPKLLIQFQNNGVVDDSQLPKDRFSAERLKGVDSTLKIQPAKLEDSAVYLCASSLAGADTEAFFGQGTRLTVV.

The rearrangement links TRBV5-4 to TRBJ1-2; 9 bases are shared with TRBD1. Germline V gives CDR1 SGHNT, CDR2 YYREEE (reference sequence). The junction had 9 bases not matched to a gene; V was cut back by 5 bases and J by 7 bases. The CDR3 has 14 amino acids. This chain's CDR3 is CASSSDRGLGGYTF. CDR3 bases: TGTGCCAGCAGTTCGGACAGGGGATTAGGTGGCTACACCTTC.

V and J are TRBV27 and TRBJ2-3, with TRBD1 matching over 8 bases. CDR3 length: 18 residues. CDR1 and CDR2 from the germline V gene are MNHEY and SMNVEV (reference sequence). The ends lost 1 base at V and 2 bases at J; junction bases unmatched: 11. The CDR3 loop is CASSLYPLDRGDTDTQYF. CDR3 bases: TGTGCCAGCAGTTTATACCCCCTAGACAGGGGTGACACAGATACGCAGTATTTT.